This is a list of T cell receptor beta chains from one sample in a study of beta chain features in type 1 diabetes. Only in-frame clones appear in the TCRdb table, and some are missing; sequencing was by immunoSEQ multiplex PCR. The table shows around 340,000 clones, with about 18% occurring only once. What was sequenced was naive CD4+ T cells from blood. These receptors all come from a woman under 30 in good health. The CDR3 runs from the conserved cysteine through the conserved F or W. The D gene is left open where the match is weak. Expanded clones are given a class, and other clones once, few, many or no size at all.

j_gene: TRBJ2-7
d_gene: TRBD1
abundance: .
v_gene: TRBV7-2
CDR3aa: CASSADRRAYEQYF
CDR3nt: TGTGCCAGCAGCGCGGACAGGCGAGCCTACGAGCAGTACTTC

j_gene: TRBJ2-6
d_gene: .
abundance: .
v_gene: TRBV5-4
CDR3aa: CASSLDLSGANVLTF
CDR3nt: TGTGCCAGCAGCTTGGACTTGTCTGGGGCCAACGTCCTGACTTTC

j_gene: TRBJ1-6
d_gene: TRBD1
abundance: few
v_gene: TRBV5-6
CDR3aa: CASSWTGGSPLHF
CDR3nt: TGTGCCAGCAGCTGGACAGGGGGATCACCCCTCCACTTT

j_gene: TRBJ1-1
d_gene: .
abundance: few
v_gene: TRBV25-1
CDR3aa: CASSDAGTRNTEAFF
CDR3nt: TGTGCCAGCAGTGATGCCGGGACAAGGAACACTGAAGCTTTCTTT

j_gene: TRBJ2-1
d_gene: .
abundance: few
v_gene: TRBV4-1
CDR3aa: CASSQGGARSLYNEQFF
CDR3nt: TGCGCCAGCAGCCAGGGCGGGGCTAGGAGTTTATACAATGAGCAGTTCTTC

j_gene: TRBJ2-7
d_gene: TRBD1
abundance: .
v_gene: TRBV11-2
CDR3aa: CASSRDRGPYEQYF
CDR3nt: TGTGCCAGCAGCCGGGACAGGGGGCCCTACGAGCAGTACTTC

j_gene: TRBJ1-1
d_gene: .
abundance: few
v_gene: TRBV5-1
CDR3aa: CASSLYRENTEAFF
CDR3nt: TGCGCCAGCAGCTTGTACAGGGAGAACACTGAAGCTTTCTTT

j_gene: TRBJ2-6
d_gene: .
abundance: few
v_gene: TRBV4-1
CDR3aa: CASSQTGSGANVLTF
CDR3nt: TGCGCCAGCAGCCAAACAGGGTCTGGGGCCAACGTCCTGACTTTC

j_gene: TRBJ1-2
d_gene: TRBD1
abundance: few
v_gene: TRBV7-2
CDR3aa: CASSLAGGNNGYTF
CDR3nt: TGTGCCAGCAGCTTGGCAGGGGGGAACAACGGCTACACCTTC

j_gene: TRBJ2-3
d_gene: TRBD1
abundance: .
v_gene: TRBV29-1
CDR3aa: CSVGDRGQTDTQYF
CDR3nt: TGCAGCGTTGGGGACAGGGGGCAAACAGATACGCAGTATTTT

j_gene: TRBJ2-5
d_gene: .
abundance: .
v_gene: TRBV6-1
CDR3aa: CASSGTVQETQYF
CDR3nt: TGTGCCAGCAGTGGGACAGTTCAAGAGACCCAGTACTTC

j_gene: TRBJ1-6
d_gene: TRBD1
abundance: .
v_gene: TRBV9
CDR3aa: CASSVEGTGNSPLHF
CDR3nt: TGTGCCAGCAGCGTAGAGGGGACAGGGAATTCACCCCTCCACTTT

j_gene: TRBJ2-7
d_gene: TRBD1
abundance: .
v_gene: TRBV6-1
CDR3aa: CASKETGETDEQYF
CDR3nt: TGTGCCAGCAAAGAGACAGGGGAAACCGACGAGCAGTACTTC

j_gene: TRBJ2-7
d_gene: .
abundance: few
v_gene: TRBV7-8
CDR3aa: CASSSRPYEQYF
CDR3nt: TGTGCCAGCTCTTCGCGCCCCTACGAGCAGTACTTC

j_gene: TRBJ1-2
d_gene: .
abundance: few
v_gene: TRBV29-1
CDR3aa: CSAGVGPEGYTF
CDR3nt: TGCAGCGCTGGCGTGGGGCCTGAGGGCTACACCTTC

j_gene: TRBJ2-5
d_gene: TRBD2
abundance: few
v_gene: TRBV5-4
CDR3aa: CASSDGRGQETQYF
CDR3nt: TGTGCCAGCAGCGACGGGAGGGGCCAAGAGACCCAGTACTTC

j_gene: TRBJ2-7
d_gene: .
abundance: .
v_gene: TRBV7-9
CDR3aa: CASASGVGLSEQYF
CDR3nt: TGTGCCAGCGCCTCGGGCGTGGGGCTGAGCGAGCAGTACTTC

j_gene: TRBJ1-2
d_gene: TRBD1
abundance: few
v_gene: TRBV5-4
CDR3aa: CASSLLSGQGLYGYTF
CDR3nt: TGTGCCAGCAGCTTACTATCGGGACAGGGCCTCTATGGCTACACCTTC

j_gene: TRBJ1-2
d_gene: TRBD1
abundance: .
v_gene: TRBV5-1
CDR3aa: CASSLLGTEYGYTF
CDR3nt: TGCGCCAGCAGCTTGCTCGGGACAGAATATGGCTACACCTTC

j_gene: TRBJ2-3
d_gene: TRBD2
abundance: .
v_gene: TRBV2
CDR3aa: CASKGTGTSFSDTQYF
CDR3nt: TGTGCCAGCAAAGGAACCGGGACTAGCTTTTCAGATACGCAGTATTTT

j_gene: TRBJ2-1
d_gene: .
abundance: few
v_gene: TRBV30
CDR3aa: CAWTRGSGGFF
CDR3nt: TGTGCCTGGACCCGGGGGTCCGGGGGGTTCTTC

j_gene: TRBJ2-1
d_gene: .
abundance: .
v_gene: TRBV9
CDR3aa: CASSVGVFTHNEQFF
CDR3nt: TGTGCCAGCAGCGTAGGAGTTTTCACTCACAATGAGCAGTTCTTC

j_gene: TRBJ1-6
d_gene: TRBD1
abundance: .
v_gene: TRBV5-1
CDR3aa: CASSLRPGGLSYNSPLHF
CDR3nt: TGCGCCAGCAGCTTAAGGCCAGGGGGCCTCTCCTATAATTCACCCCTCCACTTT

j_gene: TRBJ2-7
d_gene: .
abundance: .
v_gene: TRBV4-1
CDR3aa: CASSQVTGLRYEQYF
CDR3nt: TGCGCCAGCAGCCAAGTTACAGGGCTACGCTACGAGCAGTACTTC

j_gene: TRBJ2-3
d_gene: .
abundance: .
v_gene: TRBV29-1
CDR3aa: CSVKGQTSTDTQYF
CDR3nt: TGCAGCGTCAAAGGACAGACAAGCACAGATACGCAGTATTTT

j_gene: TRBJ2-7
d_gene: .
abundance: .
v_gene: TRBV30
CDR3aa: CAWSRRGLAYEQYF
CDR3nt: TGTGCCTGGAGCCGACGAGGCTTAGCCTACGAGCAGTACTTC

j_gene: TRBJ2-1
d_gene: TRBD2
abundance: .
v_gene: TRBV18
CDR3aa: CASSPPTSGRLVNEQFF
CDR3nt: TGTGCCAGCTCACCACCGACTAGCGGGAGGCTGGTAAATGAGCAGTTCTTC